This is a list of T cell receptor beta chains from one sample in a study of blood T cell dynamics during melanoma immunotherapy. Produced via immunoSEQ multiplex PCR; TCRdb's table is partial and in-frame only. The sample includes over 20,000 clones, nearly 90% seen only once; the top ten take 1% to 1.5%. The material was blood, obtained from a patient treated with checkpoint blockade. The origin of the receptors is a human donor with melanoma. CDR3s include the opening cysteine and the closing phenylalanine or tryptophan. A D gene is named only where the DNA matches it firmly. Where a row states a size, it is once, few, many or the class of an expanded clone; other rows omit it.

J | size | D | V | DNA | CDR3
TRBJ1-1 | few | - | TRBV4-1 | TGCGCCAGCAGCCAGCCTCAGAACACTGAAGCTTTCTTT | CASSQPQNTEAFF
TRBJ2-4 | - | TRBD1 | TRBV9 | TGTGCCAGCAGCCATGGGACAGGGGCGGGTGAAAACATTCAGTACTTC | CASSHGTGAGENIQYF
TRBJ2-3 | - | - | TRBV18 | TGTGCCAGCTCACCAAGGCGGACTAGCACAGATACGCAGTATTTT | CASSPRRTSTDTQYF
TRBJ1-3 | - | - | TRBV10-2 | TGCGCCAGCAGTGAGGGGATCTCTGGAAACACCATATATTTT | CASSEGISGNTIYF
TRBJ1-1 | - | TRBD1 | TRBV29-1 | TGCAGCGCTGGGGTGGGACAGTCCACTGAAGCTTTCTTT | CSAGVGQSTEAFF
TRBJ2-3 | - | - | TRBV9 | TGTGCCAGCAGCGTAACACAGGGTTTCGCAGATACGCAGTATTTT | CASSVTQGFADTQYF
TRBJ2-6 | - | TRBD1 | TRBV5-1 | TGCGCCAGCAGCCCCGGGACAGGATTCTCTGGGGCCAACGTCCTGACTTTC | CASSPGTGFSGANVLTF
TRBJ2-7 | - | TRBD1 | TRBV10-1 | TGCGCCAGCAGTGAGGGAGGGACAGGGAGGAACGAGCAGTACTTC | CASSEGGTGRNEQYF
TRBJ2-1 | - | - | TRBV14 | TGTGCCAGCAGCCAAGTTAGGCCAGGGGCTTTCAATGAGCAGTTCTTC | CASSQVRPGAFNEQFF
TRBJ2-3 | - | - | TRBV11-3 | TGTGCCAGCAGCTTATCAGATACGCAGTATTTT | CASSLSDTQYF
TRBJ1-3 | - | - | TRBV28 | TGTGCCAGCAGCCGCGACATTACAGGGCGCTCTGGAAACACCATATATTTT | CASSRDITGRSGNTIYF
TRBJ2-5 | - | - | TRBV7-3 | TGTGCCAGCAGCTTAGACTACCAAGAGACCCAGTACTTC | CASSLDYQETQYF
TRBJ1-1 | - | - | TRBV5-4 | TGTGCCAGCAGCGGGTGGGCCACTGAAGCTTTCTTT | CASSGWATEAFF
TRBJ1-4 | few | TRBD1 | TRBV27 | TGTGCCAGCAGGGCTTGGACAGGGGGAGAGTTTTTT | CASRAWTGGEFF
TRBJ1-2 | - | TRBD1 | TRBV7-8 | TGTGCCAGCAGCTTAGTGGCAGGGGGCTATGGCTACACCTTC | CASSLVAGGYGYTF
TRBJ1-2 | - | - | TRBV4-1 | TGCGCCAGCAGCCAAGGGGGAAACAGGGCTAACTATGGCTACACCTTC | CASSQGGNRANYGYTF
TRBJ1-6 | - | TRBD1 | TRBV13 | TGTGCCAGCAGCCAGGGACAGATCACTGGGAATTCACCCCTCCACTTT | CASSQGQITGNSPLHF
TRBJ2-7 | - | TRBD1 | TRBV6-1 | TGTGCCAGCAGTCCGACAGGGTCCCTTCGGGACGAGCAGTACTTC | CASSPTGSLRDEQYF
TRBJ1-2 | - | - | TRBV5-1 | TGCGCCAGCAGCTTGGCAGGGGAGGACTATGGCTACACCTTC | CASSLAGEDYGYTF
TRBJ2-3 | - | TRBD1 | TRBV30 | TGTGCCTGGAGCAAAGACAGGGCAAGCACAGATACGCAGTATTTT | CAWSKDRASTDTQYF
TRBJ2-6 | - | - | TRBV30 | TGTGCCTGGAGCAGCCCTTTTGGGGCCAACGTCCTGACTTTC | CAWSSPFGANVLTF
TRBJ2-7 | - | TRBD1 | TRBV5-1 | TGCGCCAGCACCCTGGGACAGAACTACGAGCAGTACTTC | CASTLGQNYEQYF
TRBJ1-4 | few | TRBD1 | TRBV6-1 | TGTGCCAGCAGTGAAAGAGGGACAGGGTTGGAAAAACTGTTTTTT | CASSERGTGLEKLFF
TRBJ2-6 | few | - | TRBV5-8 | TGTGCCAGCAGCGGCGTGGGCAGCTACTCTGGGGCCAACGTCCTGACTTTC | CASSGVGSYSGANVLTF
TRBJ2-7 | - | - | TRBV4-1 | TGCGCCAGCAGCCAAGCTGTCCGAACCTACGAGCAGTACTTC | CASSQAVRTYEQYF
TRBJ2-7 | - | TRBD1 | TRBV4-1 | TGCGCCAGCAGCCGGACAGGGGGCATCTACGAGCAGTACTTC | CASSRTGGIYEQYF
TRBJ2-7 | - | - | TRBV4-2 | TGTGCCAGCAGCTCGAGCTCCTACGAGCAGTACTTC | CASSSSSYEQYF
TRBJ2-7 | - | TRBD1 | TRBV19 | TGTGCCAGTAGTACCGGGACAGGGGGCTTCTCCTACGAGCAGTACTTC | CASSTGTGGFSYEQYF
TRBJ1-3 | - | - | TRBV6-5 | TGTGCCAGCAGTTACTCAGGCGGGTTAGGAAACACCATATATTTT | CASSYSGGLGNTIYF
TRBJ2-3 | - | - | TRBV10-2 | TGCGCCAGCAGTGTATTGGGCAGGGCCACAGATACGCAGTATTTT | CASSVLGRATDTQYF
TRBJ2-1 | once | TRBD2 | TRBV10-3 | TGTGCCATCAGCGCGGGACTAGCGAGGTCCTACAATGAGCAGTTCTTC | CAISAGLARSYNEQFF
TRBJ1-1 | - | - | TRBV29-1 | TGCAGCGTTGCGGTGGGTTCCACTGAAGCTTTCTTT | CSVAVGSTEAFF
TRBJ1-2 | - | - | TRBV7-9 | TGTGCCTTCCAGAGGGGCAGAACCCTTGATGATGGCTACACCTTC | CAFQRGRTLDDGYTF
TRBJ1-1 | - | - | TRBV4-1 | TGCGCCAGCAGCCAAGAGTCAGAATTGAACACTGAAGCTTTCTTT | CASSQESELNTEAFF
TRBJ1-4 | - | - | TRBV7-6 | TGTGCCAGCAGCCCTTCGGGGACCGAAGAAAAACTGTTTTTT | CASSPSGTEEKLFF
TRBJ2-7 | - | - | TRBV19 | TGTGCCACACGAGGGCTGACCTCCTACGAGCAGTACTTC | CATRGLTSYEQYF
TRBJ2-7 | once | - | TRBV5-6 | TGTGCCAGCAGCTGGGGAACAGGGTCGGACTATGACGAGCAGTACTTC | CASSWGTGSDYDEQYF
TRBJ1-3 | - | - | TRBV5-1 | TGCGCCAGCAGCTCCGGTAACTCTGGAAACACCATATATTTT | CASSSGNSGNTIYF
TRBJ2-7 | - | - | TRBV5-6 | TGTGCCAGCAGCCTGCGAATGTTGGTAGACGACCACTACGAGCAGTACTTC | CASSLRMLVDDHYEQYF
TRBJ2-3 | - | TRBD2 | TRBV13 | TGTGCCAGCAGCTTAGGGCTAGCGGGAGGGCCGGCAGATACGCAGTATTTT | CASSLGLAGGPADTQYF
TRBJ2-7 | - | TRBD2 | TRBV7-9 | TGTGCCAGCAGCAAAAGCGGGGGCCCTAGGGGAGAGCAGTACTTC | CASSKSGGPRGEQYF
TRBJ2-7 | few | TRBD2 | TRBV18 | TGTGCCAGCTCACCCCCGGGACTAGCGAGGTACGAGCAGTACTTC | CASSPPGLARYEQYF
TRBJ2-3 | - | TRBD2 | TRBV4-1 | TGCGCCAGCAGCCAAGCATACGGGGGGGTAGATACGCAGTATTTT | CASSQAYGGVDTQYF
TRBJ1-1 | - | - | TRBV6-1 | TGTGCCAGCAGTGAAAGGAGACCCAACACTGAAGCTTTCTTT | CASSERRPNTEAFF
TRBJ1-1 | - | - | TRBV28 | TGTGCCAGCAGTTTACTAGGATATAACACTGAAGCTTTCTTT | CASSLLGYNTEAFF
TRBJ1-1 | - | - | TRBV10-3 | TGTGCCATCAGTAAGACCCAGGGAAGGAACACTGAAGCTTTCTTT | CAISKTQGRNTEAFF
TRBJ1-4 | - | - | TRBV19 | TGTGCCAGCACCCGCCCCCTGACAGGCGGTGAAAAACTGTTTTTT | CASTRPLTGGEKLFF
TRBJ2-5 | - | TRBD2 | TRBV28 | TGTGCCAGCAGTTTCGGGCCTGGACTAGCGGGTCAAGAGACCCAGTACTTC | CASSFGPGLAGQETQYF
TRBJ2-7 | - | TRBD1 | TRBV11-1 | TGTGCCAGCAAACTAAGGACAGGGGGATCCTACGAGCAGTACTTC | CASKLRTGGSYEQYF
TRBJ2-5 | - | - | TRBV7-2 | TGTGCCAGCAGCATAGGAGGCGAACAAGAGACCCAGTACTTC | CASSIGGEQETQYF
TRBJ2-5 | - | - | TRBV25-1 | TGTGCCAGCAGTGAGGGCGGCACGGGAGAGACCCAGTACTTC | CASSEGGTGETQYF
TRBJ2-7 | - | TRBD2 | TRBV5-1 | TGCGCCAGCAGCTTACTCCCGGGGGGGCGCCGTGGAGAGCAGTACTTC | CASSLLPGGRRGEQYF
TRBJ1-1 | - | - | TRBV11-1 | TGTGCCAGCAGCAAAAGTCAGGGGAACACTGAAGCTTTCTTT | CASSKSQGNTEAFF